This is a list of T cell receptor beta chains from one sample in a study of Graves' ophthalmopathy and Graves' hyperthyroidism. TCRdb re-called the multiplex PCR reads with MiXCR, one entry per CDR3 protein. The sample includes 200,000 to 250,000 distinct CDR3 sequences, about 32% seen only once; the top ten take around 9.8%. The material sequenced was peripheral blood. The receptors here all came from a man aged 45-65 years with Graves' ophthalmopathy. Both conserved end residues are part of each CDR3. A D gene is named only where the DNA matches it firmly. Clone size is not always given. Where it is, it says once, few, many or a class for expanded clones.

j_call d_call v_call clone_size cdr3_nt cdr3_aa
TRBJ2-5 . TRBV12-3/TRBV12-4 many TGTGCCAGCAGTACCGCCGCAAGCGGGCAGGAGACCCAGTACTTC CASSTAASGQETQYF
TRBJ2-7 . TRBV5-1 many TGCGCCAGCAGCCTGGACTTCACCTACGAGCAGTACTTC CASSLDFTYEQYF
TRBJ1-2 TRBD1 TRBV5-1 . TGCGCCAGCAGTAAAGACGCACAGGGGGCGCGTGGCTACACCTTC CASSKDAQGARGYTF
TRBJ2-7 . TRBV12-3/TRBV12-4 many TGTGCCAGCAGTTTAGCGCGATCCTACGAGCAGTACTTC CASSLARSYEQYF
TRBJ2-7 . TRBV29-1 many TGCAGCGTAACAGGAGGATACGAGCAGTACTTC CSVTGGYEQYF
TRBJ1-2 . TRBV6-1 once TGTGCCAGCACCGGGAGTACCTATGGCTACACCTTC CASTGSTYGYTF
TRBJ1-6 . TRBV20-1 . TGCAGTGCTAGAGACGGGTTTAATTCACCCCTCCACTTT CSARDGFNSPLHF
TRBJ1-2 . TRBV7-6 many TGTGCCAGCAGGGGGGTGGCAGATGGCTACACCTTC CASRGVADGYTF
TRBJ2-7 TRBD1 TRBV7-8 . TGTGCCAGCAGCCAGGACAGGGGGAAGGACGAGCAGTACTTC CASSQDRGKDEQYF
TRBJ2-7 . TRBV12-3/TRBV12-4 many TGTGCCAGCAGTTTGGCAGGGGGGGCCTACGAGCAGTACTTC CASSLAGGAYEQYF
TRBJ1-1 TRBD1 TRBV19 many TGTGCCAGTAGCCAGGGGGGAGGGGCCCCTGAAGCTTTCTTT CASSQGGGAPEAFF
TRBJ2-2 TRBD2 TRBV19 many TGTGCCAGTAGCACTAGCGGGAGGACGTCCGGGGAGCTGTTTTTT CASSTSGRTSGELFF
TRBJ2-7 . TRBV7-2 many TGTGCCAGTAGACAGGGAGGAGCGTACGAGCAGTACTTC CASRQGGAYEQYF
TRBJ1-2 . TRBV24-1 . TGTGCCACCAGTGATCCAAACGGGAACTATGGCTACACCTTC CATSDPNGNYGYTF
TRBJ1-1 . TRBV6-5 many TGTGCCAGCAGTTATGCAGGGAGGAACACTGAAGCTTTCTTT CASSYAGRNTEAFF
TRBJ2-5 TRBD1 TRBV7-8 . TGTGCCAGCAGCCCAGGGGACAGAGGGGAGACCCAGTACTTC CASSPGDRGETQYF
TRBJ2-4 . TRBV30 many TGTGCCTGGCTAGGGTCAGCCAAAAACATTCAGTACTTC CAWLGSAKNIQYF
TRBJ1-2 . TRBV24-1 many TGTGCCACCAGTGATCCACAGAACTATGGCTACACCTTC CATSDPQNYGYTF
TRBJ2-6 . TRBV5-1 many TGCGCCAGCAGCGGAGGGACCCACAGTACGGGGGCCAACGTCCTGACTTTC CASSGGTHSTGANVLTF
TRBJ2-5 . TRBV19 many TGTGCCAGCAAAGCAGGCCGGACCCAAGAGACCCAGTACTTC CASKAGRTQETQYF
TRBJ2-7 TRBD2 TRBV6-1 . TGTGCCAGCAGTGAAGCGGGGGGGAGCTCCTACGAGCAGTACTTC CASSEAGGSSYEQYF